This TCR beta chain was sequenced during a study of Tregs in tolerant kidney transplant recipients. The study's findings and limits: This study did not directly address biological reproducibility. The most relevant donor-specific Treg TCRbeta repertoire apparently came from expansion with activated donor B cells.

Assay used: immunoSEQ multiplex PCR; TCRdb lists only in-frame clones, some missing. The sample shows some 30,000 clones, and approximately 1.9% sits with its ten largest clones. Recipients received nonmyeloablative bone marrow transplants from related graft donors, with transient mixed chimerism. CD4+CD25+CD127- Tregs, CD4+CD25- non-Tregs, CD4 and CD8 cells were sorted. In regard to this clone: Its antigen is currently unknown.

The sequencing here drew on CD4+ T cells from blood (PBMCs), taken 24 months after the transplant. The receptor was isolated from a human patient who received a combined kidney and bone marrow transplant. Some T cells may be supplied by the graft donor.

The sequenced part of the CDR3 DNA is TGTGCCAGCAGTGAGCAGGGACAGGGTATCGGCGAG. Translated: CASSEQGQGIGE. The entire CDR3 reads CASSEQGQGIGEQYF. V gene TRBV2 combines with J gene TRBJ2-7; the match to TRBD1 covers 9 bases. Read data end 3 residues before the CDR3 end; the end is taken from the germline J gene. This CDR3 has 15 residues. Per the germline V gene, CDR1 is SNHLY and CDR2 is FYNNEI. The junction had 9 bases not matched to a gene; V was cut back by 3 bases and J by 6 bases.